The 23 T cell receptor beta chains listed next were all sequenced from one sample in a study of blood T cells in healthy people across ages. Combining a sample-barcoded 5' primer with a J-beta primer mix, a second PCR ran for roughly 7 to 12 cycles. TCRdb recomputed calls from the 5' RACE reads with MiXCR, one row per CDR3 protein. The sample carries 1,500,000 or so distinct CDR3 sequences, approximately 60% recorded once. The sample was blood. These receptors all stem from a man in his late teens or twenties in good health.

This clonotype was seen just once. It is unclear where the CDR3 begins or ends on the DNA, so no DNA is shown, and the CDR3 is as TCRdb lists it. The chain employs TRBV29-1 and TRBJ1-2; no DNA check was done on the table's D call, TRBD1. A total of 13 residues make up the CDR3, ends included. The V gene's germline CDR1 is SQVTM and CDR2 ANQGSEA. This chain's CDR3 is CSVATGANYGHTF.

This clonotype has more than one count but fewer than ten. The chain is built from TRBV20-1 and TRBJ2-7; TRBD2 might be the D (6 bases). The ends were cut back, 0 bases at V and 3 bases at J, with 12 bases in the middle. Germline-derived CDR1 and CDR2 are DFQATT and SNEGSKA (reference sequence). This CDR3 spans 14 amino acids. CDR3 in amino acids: CSARDFAGYYEQYF. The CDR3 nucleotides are TGCAGTGCTAGAGATTTCGCGGGGTACTACGAGCAGTACTTC.

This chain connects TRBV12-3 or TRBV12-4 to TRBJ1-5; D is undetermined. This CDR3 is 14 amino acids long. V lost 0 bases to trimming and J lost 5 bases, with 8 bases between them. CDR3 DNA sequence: TGTGCCAGCAGTTTAGCTATGCTGGATCAGCCCCAGCATTTT. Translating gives CASSLAMLDQPQHF.

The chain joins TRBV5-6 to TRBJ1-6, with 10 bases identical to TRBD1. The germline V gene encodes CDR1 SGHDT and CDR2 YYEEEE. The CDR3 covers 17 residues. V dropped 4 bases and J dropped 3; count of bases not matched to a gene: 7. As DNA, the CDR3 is TGTGCCAGCAGCCCGAGGGGGACAGGGGTCTATAATTCACCCCTCCACTTT. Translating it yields CASSPRGTGVYNSPLHF.

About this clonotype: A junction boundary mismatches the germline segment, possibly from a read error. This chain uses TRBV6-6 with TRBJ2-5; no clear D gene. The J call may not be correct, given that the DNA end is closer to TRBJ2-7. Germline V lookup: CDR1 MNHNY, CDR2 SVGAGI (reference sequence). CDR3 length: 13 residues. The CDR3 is CTSSSTRYYEQYF. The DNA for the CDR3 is TGTACCAGCAGTTCCACCCGTTACTACGAGCAGTACTTC.

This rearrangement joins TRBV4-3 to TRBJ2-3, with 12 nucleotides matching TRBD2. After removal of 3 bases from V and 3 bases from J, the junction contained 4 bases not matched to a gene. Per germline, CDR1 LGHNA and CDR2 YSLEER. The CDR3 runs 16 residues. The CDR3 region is CASSHGLAGPTDTQYF. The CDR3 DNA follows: TGCGCCAGCAGCCACGGACTAGCGGGGCCAACAGATACGCAGTATTTT.

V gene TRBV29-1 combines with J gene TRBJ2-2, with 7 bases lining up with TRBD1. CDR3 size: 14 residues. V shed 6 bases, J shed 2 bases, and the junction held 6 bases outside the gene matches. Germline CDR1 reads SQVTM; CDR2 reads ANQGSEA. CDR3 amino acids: CSVGTETNTGELFF. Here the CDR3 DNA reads TGCAGCGTGGGGACAGAAACTAACACCGGGGAGCTGTTTTTT.

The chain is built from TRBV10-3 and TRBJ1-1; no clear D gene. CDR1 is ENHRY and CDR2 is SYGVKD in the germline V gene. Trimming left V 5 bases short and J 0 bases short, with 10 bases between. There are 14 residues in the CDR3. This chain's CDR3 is CAISYNGMNTEAFF. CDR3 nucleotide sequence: TGTGCCATCAGTTACAACGGGATGAACACTGAAGCTTTCTTT.

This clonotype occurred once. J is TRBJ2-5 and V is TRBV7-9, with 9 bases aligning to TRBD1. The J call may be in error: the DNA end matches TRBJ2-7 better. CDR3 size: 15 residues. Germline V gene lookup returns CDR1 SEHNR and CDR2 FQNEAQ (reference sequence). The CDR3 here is CASGGPGQGIDEQYF. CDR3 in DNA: TGTGCCAGCGGGGGACCGGGACAGGGAATAGACGAGCAGTACTTC.

The chain's CDR3 is CATSRFRDRATDTQYF. CDR3 nucleotides: TGTGCCACCAGCAGATTCAGGGACAGAGCCACAGATACGCAGTATTTT. This chain links TRBV15 with TRBJ2-3; 7 nucleotides match TRBD1. V lost 2 bases, J lost 2 bases, and 7 bases stayed unmatched. Germline values: CDR1 LNHNV, CDR2 YYDKDF (reference sequence). The CDR3 spans 16 residues. The full variable domain, completed using reference TRBV15 and TRBJ2-3, is DAMVIQNPRYQVTQFGKPVTLSCSQTLNHNVMYWYQQKSSQAPKLLFHYYDKDFNNEADTPDNFQSRRPNTSFCFLDIRSPGLGDTAMYLCATSRFRDRATDTQYFGPGTRLTVL.

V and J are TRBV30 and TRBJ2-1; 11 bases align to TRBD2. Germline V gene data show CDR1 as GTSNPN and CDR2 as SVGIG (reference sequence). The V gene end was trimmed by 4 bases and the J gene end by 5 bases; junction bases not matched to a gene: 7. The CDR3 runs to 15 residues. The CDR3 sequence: CAWTLLAGVDNEQFF. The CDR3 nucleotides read TGTGCCTGGACCTTACTAGCGGGAGTTGACAATGAGCAGTTCTTC.

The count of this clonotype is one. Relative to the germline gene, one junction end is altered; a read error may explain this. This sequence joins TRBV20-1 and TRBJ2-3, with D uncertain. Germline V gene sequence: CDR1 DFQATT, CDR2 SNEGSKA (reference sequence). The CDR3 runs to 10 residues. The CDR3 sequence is CSASGDMQYF. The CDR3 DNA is TGCAGTGCTAGTGGTGATATGCAGTATTTT.

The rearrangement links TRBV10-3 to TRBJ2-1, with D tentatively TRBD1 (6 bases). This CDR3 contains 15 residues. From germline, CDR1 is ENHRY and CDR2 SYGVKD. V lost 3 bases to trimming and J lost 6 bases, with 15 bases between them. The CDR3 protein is CAISEPGELGNEQFF. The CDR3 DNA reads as TGTGCCATCAGTGAACCAGGGGAGTTGGGCAATGAGCAGTTCTTC.

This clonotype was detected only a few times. This chain's CDR3 is CSPKTGYNEQFF. CDR3 sequence (DNA): TGCAGCCCAAAGACCGGGTACAATGAGCAGTTCTTC. This chain links TRBV29-1 with TRBJ2-1, with D uncertain. The germline V gene has CDR1 SQVTM and CDR2 ANQGSEA. The CDR3 has 12 residues. The V end was cut by 8 bases, the J end by 4 bases, with 12 bases between.

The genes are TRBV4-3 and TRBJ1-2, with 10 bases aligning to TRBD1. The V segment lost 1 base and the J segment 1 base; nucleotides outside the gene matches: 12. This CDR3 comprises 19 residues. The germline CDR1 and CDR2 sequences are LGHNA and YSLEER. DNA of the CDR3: TGCGCCAGCAGCCAAGGGTTTAAGGACAGGGGGATCATTAACTATGGCTACACCTTC. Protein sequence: CASSQGFKDRGIINYGYTF.

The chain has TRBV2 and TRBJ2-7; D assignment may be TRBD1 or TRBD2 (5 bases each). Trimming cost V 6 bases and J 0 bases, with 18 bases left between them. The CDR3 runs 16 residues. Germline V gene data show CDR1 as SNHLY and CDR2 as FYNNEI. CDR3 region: CASRAPAAGSSYEQYF. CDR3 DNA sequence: TGTGCCAGCAGAGCACCGGCAGCAGGGAGCTCCTACGAGCAGTACTTC.

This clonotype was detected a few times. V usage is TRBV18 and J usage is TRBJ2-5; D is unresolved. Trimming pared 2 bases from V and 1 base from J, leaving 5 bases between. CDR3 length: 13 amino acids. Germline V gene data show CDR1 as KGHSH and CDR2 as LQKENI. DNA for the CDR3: TGTGCCAGCTCACCAAAGCGCCAAGAGACCCAGTACTTC. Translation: CASSPKRQETQYF.

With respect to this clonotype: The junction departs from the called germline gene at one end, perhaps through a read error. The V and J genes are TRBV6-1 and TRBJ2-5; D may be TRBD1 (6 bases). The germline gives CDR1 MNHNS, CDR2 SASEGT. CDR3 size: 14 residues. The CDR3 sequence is CASSVAGAWETQYF. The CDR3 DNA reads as TGCGCCAGCAGTGTGGCAGGGGCCTGGGAGACCCAGTACTTC.

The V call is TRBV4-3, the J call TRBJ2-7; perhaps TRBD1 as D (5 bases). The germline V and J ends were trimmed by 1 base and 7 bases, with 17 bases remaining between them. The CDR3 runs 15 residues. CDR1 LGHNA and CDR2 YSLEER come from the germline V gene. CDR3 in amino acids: CASSQGGRVNNEQYF. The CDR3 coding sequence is TGCGCCAGCAGCCAAGGAGGCAGGGTTAACAATGAGCAGTACTTC.

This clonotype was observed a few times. The CDR3 nucleotides read TGCAGTGCGGATTTGTGGGAATCAGGGGAGCTGTTTTTT. Protein sequence: CSADLWESGELFF. The chain recombines TRBV20-1 with TRBJ2-2; D is undetermined. Germline CDR1 reads DFQATT; CDR2 reads SNEGSKA (reference sequence). V shed 6 bases and J shed 8 bases, with 16 bases lying between them. This CDR3 contains 13 residues.

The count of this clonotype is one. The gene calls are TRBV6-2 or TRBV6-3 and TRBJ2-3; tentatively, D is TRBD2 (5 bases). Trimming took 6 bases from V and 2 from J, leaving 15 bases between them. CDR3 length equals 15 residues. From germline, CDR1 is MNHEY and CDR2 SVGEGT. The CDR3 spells CASSFRGRATDTQYF. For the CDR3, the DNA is TGTGCCAGCAGCTTCCGTGGGCGGGCCACAGATACGCAGTATTTT.

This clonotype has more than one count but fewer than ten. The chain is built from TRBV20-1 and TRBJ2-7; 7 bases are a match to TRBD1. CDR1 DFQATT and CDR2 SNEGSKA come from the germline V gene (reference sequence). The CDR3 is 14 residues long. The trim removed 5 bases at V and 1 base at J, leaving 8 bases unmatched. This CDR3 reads CSADDRVSSYEQYF. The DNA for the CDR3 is TGCAGTGCTGATGACAGGGTTAGTTCCTACGAGCAGTACTTC.

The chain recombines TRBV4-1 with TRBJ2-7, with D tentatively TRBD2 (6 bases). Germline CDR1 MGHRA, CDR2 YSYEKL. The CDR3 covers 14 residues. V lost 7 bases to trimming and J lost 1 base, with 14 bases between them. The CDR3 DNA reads TGCGCCAGCAAGGACCTAGCGAAGTCCTACGAGCAGTACTTC. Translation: CASKDLAKSYEQYF.